Listed here are 9 T cell receptor beta chains from one sample, sequenced in a study of blood T cell repertoires in COVID-19. TCRdb's table, derived via immunoSEQ multiplex PCR, lists solely in-frame clones and lacks some. This sample has 250,000 to 300,000 clones, with roughly 80% found just once. The sample consisted of peripheral blood. The receptors come from a man aged 55 to 70 with acute or convalescent COVID-19.

Only a few counts were recorded for this clone. This chain uses TRBV27 with TRBJ1-5; D not resolved. The V end was cut by 4 bases, the J end by 6 bases, with 10 bases between. The CDR3 covers 13 residues. CDR1 and CDR2 from the germline V gene are MNHEY and SMNVEV (reference sequence). CDR3 in amino acids: CASSSREGQPQHF. In DNA, the CDR3 is TGTGCCAGCAGTTCCCGAGAGGGTCAGCCCCAGCATTTT.

The genes are TRBV5-1 and TRBJ2-5, with D tentatively TRBD2 (5 bases). The germline V gene has CDR1 SGHRS and CDR2 YFSETQ. This CDR3 is 13 amino acids long. Trimming took off 2 bases at V and 2 bases at J, with 7 bases between the two ends. CDR3 sequence reads: CASSFGDQETQYF. As DNA, the CDR3 is TGCGCCAGCAGCTTCGGGGATCAAGAGACCCAGTACTTC.

This clone was counted once. V usage is TRBV13 and J usage is TRBJ1-6, with 7 bases aligning to TRBD1. The CDR3 extends over 16 amino acids. V trimming: 7 bases; J trimming: 2 bases; junction bases outside the gene matches: 8. Germline V lookup: CDR1 PRHDT, CDR2 FYEKMQ (reference sequence). The CDR3 reads CASKETGPTYNSPLHF. CDR3 sequence (DNA): TGTGCCAGCAAGGAGACAGGGCCAACCTATAATTCACCCCTCCACTTT.

The chain employs TRBV5-6 and TRBJ2-1; 7 nucleotides agree with TRBD2. Germline V gene lookup returns CDR1 SGHDT and CDR2 YYEEEE. The CDR3 loop spans 15 amino acids. V shed 3 bases, J shed 9 bases, and the junction held 12 bases outside the gene matches. The CDR3 region has the DNA TGTGCCAGCAGCTACCTAGCGGCCCCCTGGAGTGAGCAGTTCTTC. Its protein product is CASSYLAAPWSEQFF.

This clone has just one count. The chain uses TRBV9 and TRBJ2-1; 15 nucleotides agree with TRBD2. The germline gives CDR1 SGDLS, CDR2 YYNGEE. The V segment lost 4 bases and the J segment 6 bases; nucleotides outside the gene matches: 8. CDR3 size: 17 residues. The CDR3 coding sequence is TGTGCCAGCAGCCCCCCGGGACTAGCGGGGGGAAGCAATGAGCAGTTCTTC. Protein product: CASSPPGLAGGSNEQFF.

The chain combines TRBV5-1 with TRBJ2-7; 16 nucleotides align to TRBD2. The CDR3 extends over 18 amino acids. Trimming cost V 0 bases and J 5 bases; bases outside gene matches: 8. Germline CDR1 reads SGHRS; CDR2 reads YFSETQ. The CDR3 nucleotides read TGCGCCAGCAGCTTGGCGGGACTAGCGGGGGGGCCTTCCAACGAGCAGTACTTC. Residues: CASSLAGLAGGPSNEQYF.

The chain carries TRBV12-2 and TRBJ2-1; the D segment call TRBD2 is taken from the table without a DNA check. TRBV12-2 is tagged as a pseudogene. The length of the CDR3 is 15 residues. CDR3 residues: CASRVGLAGGSEQFF. For the CDR3, the DNA is TGTGCAAGTCGCGTGGGACTAGCGGGGGGGAGTGAGCAGTTCTTC.

The chain uses TRBV10-3 and TRBJ1-4; a possible D gene is TRBD1 (6 bases). The CDR3 length is 14 residues. Per germline, CDR1 ENHRY and CDR2 SYGVKD. V lost 2 bases and J lost 7, with 11 bases in between. This CDR3 reads CAISEQQGVEKLFF. The CDR3 region has the DNA TGTGCCATCAGTGAGCAACAGGGAGTTGAAAAACTGTTTTTT.

The chain has TRBV7-3 and TRBJ2-7; weak D call: TRBD1 (6 bases). V was pared by 4 bases and J by 4 bases, with 11 bases between. Looked up from germline, CDR1 is SGHTA and CDR2 is FQGTGA. This CDR3 comprises 13 residues. The CDR3 loop is CASSWSQGYEQYF. CDR3 DNA: TGTGCCAGCAGCTGGTCACAGGGTTACGAGCAGTACTTC. The variable domain in full, completed from reference TRBV7-3 and TRBJ2-7, reads GAGVSQTPSNKVTEKGKYVELRCDPISGHTALYWYRQSLGQGPEFLIYFQGTGAADDSGLPNDRFFAVRPEGSVSTLKIQRTERGDSAVYLCASSWSQGYEQYFGPGTRLTVT.